The 7 T cell receptor beta chains presented below share a single source sample, sequenced in a study of blood T cell repertoires in COVID-19 (dated by TCRdb to about 2020). The library came from the immunoSEQ multiplex PCR assay. Here the immuneACCESS table is served through TCRdb, limited to in-frame sequences with V and J called. Missing clones are a known gap in these copies; in checked studies unresolved V genes cover under half, and the rest lacks a known reason. This sample is represented by hundreds of thousands of clones; over 80% of them were singletons. Around 10% of the sample goes to the ten largest clones. The sample comprised PBMCs or T cells enriched from blood (not recorded which). Receptors originate from a woman aged 18-29 years who had recovered from COVID-19.

This chain links TRBV2 with TRBJ2-7; 8 bases match TRBD2. Germline V gene data show CDR1 as SNHLY and CDR2 as FYNNEI. V dropped 6 bases and J dropped 0; count of bases not matched to a gene: 4. There are 14 residues in the CDR3. CDR3 DNA sequence: TGTGCCAGCAGGAGGACTAGCAGCTCCTACGAGCAGTACTTC. This encodes CASRRTSSSYEQYF.

The CDR3 protein is CASSPHVGTSGSYEQYF. In nucleotides, the CDR3 is TGTGCCAGCAGTCCCCACGTCGGGACTAGCGGGAGTTACGAGCAGTACTTC. This chain joins TRBV6-6 and TRBJ2-7; 14 bases match TRBD2. This CDR3 has 17 amino acids. Trimming at V came to 5 bases and at J to 4 bases, leaving 10 bases not matched to a gene. CDR1 and CDR2 (germline): MNHNY, SVGAGI (reference sequence).

CDR3 nucleotides: TGTGCCAGCCTAGGTCTGGGAAACACCATATATTTT. This codes for CASLGLGNTIYF. This chain connects TRBV6-5 to TRBJ1-3; D ambiguous. Trimming pared 8 bases from V and 4 bases from J, leaving 9 bases between. The germline V gene encodes CDR1 MNHEY and CDR2 SVGAGI. There are 12 residues in the CDR3.

The chain recombines TRBV7-2 with TRBJ2-1, with 7 bases lining up with TRBD1. The CDR3 loop spans 15 amino acids. V was clipped by 5 bases and J by 4 bases; unmatched bases: 8. Germline values: CDR1 SGHTA, CDR2 FQGNSA. This CDR3 is CASSQGTVFYNEQFF. CDR3 nucleotide sequence: TGTGCCAGCAGCCAGGGGACAGTTTTTTACAATGAGCAGTTCTTC. The full variable domain, in which reference TRBV7-2 and TRBJ2-1 provide the parts outside the CDR3, is GAGVSQSPSNKVTEKGKDVELRCDPISGHTALYWYRQSLGQGLEFLIYFQGNSAPDKSGLPSDRFSAERTGGSVSTLTIQRTQQEDSAVYLCASSQGTVFYNEQFFGPGTRLTVL.

The chain recombines TRBV6-5 with TRBJ1-1; the D is unclear. The CDR3 contains 14 residues. Germline loops: CDR1 MNHEY, CDR2 SVGAGI. Trimming took off 6 bases at V and 1 base at J, with 12 bases between the two ends. CDR3 sequence reads: CASRLHGANTEAFF. CDR3 DNA: TGTGCCAGCAGACTTCACGGAGCGAACACTGAAGCTTTCTTT.

V and J are TRBV7-3 and TRBJ2-3; the D is unclear. This CDR3 is built from 15 residues. Trimming took off 5 bases at V and 0 bases at J, with 12 bases between the two ends. Germline CDR1 SGHTA, CDR2 FQGTGA. The CDR3 loop is CASSASGLSTDTQYF. CDR3 DNA: TGTGCCAGCAGCGCGTCCGGTCTAAGCACAGATACGCAGTATTTT.

The V call is TRBV5-1, the J call TRBJ1-1; TRBD1 matches at 8 bases. Germline CDR1 and CDR2: SGHRS and YFSETQ. V dropped 4 bases and J dropped 0; count of bases not matched to a gene: 5. This CDR3 has 15 residues. CDR3 in DNA: TGCGCCAGCAGCAGGGACAGGTACATGAACACTGAAGCTTTCTTT. Its translation is CASSRDRYMNTEAFF.